This TCR beta chain comes out of a study of blood T cells in healthy people across ages. A second about 7 to 12 cycle PCR used barcoded and J-beta primers. Per-sample output comprised a minimum of 2.5 million paired-end reads containing CDR3. TCRdb re-analysed the 5' RACE reads in MiXCR, keeping a single row per CDR3 protein. Counted here are some 1.7 million distinct CDR3 sequences, 28% occurring once; the ten biggest clones make up more than 6%. The table lists this clonotype with many counts. The V gene lost 1 base and the J gene lost 6 bases, with 15 bases spanning the gap. The germline V gene encodes CDR1 MNHEY and CDR2 SVGAGI. The CDR3 consists of 15 residues.

The chain recombines TRBV6-5 with TRBJ1-2; a possible D gene is TRBD1 (6 bases). Sequencing was carried out using blood. This sequence originates from a woman in her thirties in good health. The CDR3 nucleotides are TGTGCCAGCAGTTACTGGGGGGCGGACAGTAATGGCTACACCTTC. Translated, it gives CASSYWGADSNGYTF.